The source of this T cell receptor beta chain is a study of Ad26.COV2.S vaccination and SARS-CoV-2 variants. For this clone: What it binds is unknown.

Described treatment: about 20 received Ad26.COV2.S at low or high dose, single or two shots; several received placebo; per-sample allocation not given. Day 63 after the first vaccine or placebo injection was the time point for sampling. The donor's status was that of an adult aged 18-55 years in Boston. Ad26 vector vaccine expressed Wuhan-strain SARS-CoV-2 spike. This CDR3 region has 12 residues. The germline V gene encodes CDR1 SEHNR and CDR2 FQNEAQ (reference sequence). Deletions cut 1 base from V and 9 bases from J, with 9 bases between. Points from the study as a whole: Those who received the vaccine showed greater spike-specific TCR breadth than those given placebo. Analyses that measured TCR breadth and depth may have underestimated total T cell responses.

Method: immunoSEQ multiplex PCR; TCRdb's copy keeps in-frame clones and lacks some. The sample has about 400,000 clones; 75% to 90% are singletons. The starting material was peripheral blood, obtained in a trial of Ad26.COV2.S vaccine versus placebo. The V and J genes are TRBV7-9 and TRBJ1-2; perhaps TRBD1 as D (5 bases). The receptor was derived from a person between 18 and 65 years old who received the Ad26.COV2.S COVID-19 vaccine or a placebo. The CDR3: CASSLDAGSYTF. The CDR3 DNA sequence: TGTGCCAGCAGCTTAGATGCAGGGAGCTACACCTTC.